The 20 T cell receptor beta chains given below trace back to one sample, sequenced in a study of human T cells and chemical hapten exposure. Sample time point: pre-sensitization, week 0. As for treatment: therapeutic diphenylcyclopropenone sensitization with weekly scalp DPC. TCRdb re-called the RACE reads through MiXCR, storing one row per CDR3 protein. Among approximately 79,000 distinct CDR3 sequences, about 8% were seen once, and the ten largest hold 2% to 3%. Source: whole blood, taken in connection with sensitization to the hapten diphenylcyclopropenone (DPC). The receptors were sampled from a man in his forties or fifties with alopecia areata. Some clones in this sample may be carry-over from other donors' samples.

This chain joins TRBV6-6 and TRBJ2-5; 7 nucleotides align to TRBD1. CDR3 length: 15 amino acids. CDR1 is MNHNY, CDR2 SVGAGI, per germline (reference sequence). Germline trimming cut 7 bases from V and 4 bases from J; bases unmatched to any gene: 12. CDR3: CASTPGAGGSETQYF. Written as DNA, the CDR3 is TGTGCCAGCACCCCCGGGGCAGGGGGTTCAGAGACCCAGTACTTC.

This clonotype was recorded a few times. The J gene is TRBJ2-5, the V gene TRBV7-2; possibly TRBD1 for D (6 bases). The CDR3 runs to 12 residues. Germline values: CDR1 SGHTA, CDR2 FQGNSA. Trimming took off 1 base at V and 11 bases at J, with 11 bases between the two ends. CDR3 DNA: TGTGCCAGCAGCTTAGATACTACAGGGCAGTACTTC. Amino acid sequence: CASSLDTTGQYF.

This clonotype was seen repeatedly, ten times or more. The CDR3 DNA is TGCAGTGCCCATACAGTTAACTATGGCTACACCTTC. Protein: CSAHTVNYGYTF. The rearrangement joins TRBV20-1 to TRBJ1-2; D not resolved. CDR1 is DFQATT, CDR2 SNEGSKA, per germline (reference sequence). Trimming cost V 6 bases and J 1 base, with 9 bases left between them. This CDR3 spans 12 amino acids.

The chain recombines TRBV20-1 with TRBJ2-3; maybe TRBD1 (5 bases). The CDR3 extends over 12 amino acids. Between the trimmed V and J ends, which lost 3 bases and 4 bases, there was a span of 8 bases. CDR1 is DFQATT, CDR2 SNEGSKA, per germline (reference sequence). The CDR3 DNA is TGCAGTGCTAGGACAGTTGCAGATACGCAGTATTTT. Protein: CSARTVADTQYF.

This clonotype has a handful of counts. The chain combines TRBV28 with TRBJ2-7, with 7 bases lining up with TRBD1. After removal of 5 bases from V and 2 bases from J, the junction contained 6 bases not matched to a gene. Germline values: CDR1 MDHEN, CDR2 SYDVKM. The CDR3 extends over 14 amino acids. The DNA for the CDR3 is TGTGCCAGCAGTCCCCAGGGGACAGCCTACGAGCAGTACTTC. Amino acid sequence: CASSPQGTAYEQYF.

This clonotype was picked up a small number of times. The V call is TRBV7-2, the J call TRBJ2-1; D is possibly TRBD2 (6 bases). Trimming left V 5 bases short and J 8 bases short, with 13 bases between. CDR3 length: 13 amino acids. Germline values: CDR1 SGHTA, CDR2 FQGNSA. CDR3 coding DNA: TGTGCCAGCAGCCAAACGGGAGTGGATGAGCAGTTCTTC. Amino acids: CASSQTGVDEQFF.

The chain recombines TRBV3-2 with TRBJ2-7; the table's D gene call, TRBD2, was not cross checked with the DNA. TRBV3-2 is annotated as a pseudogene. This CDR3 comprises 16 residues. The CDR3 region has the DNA TGTGCCAGCAGCCAAGGTTTCGCGGGAGGCCTCTACGAGCAGTACGTC. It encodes CASSQGFAGGLYEQYV.

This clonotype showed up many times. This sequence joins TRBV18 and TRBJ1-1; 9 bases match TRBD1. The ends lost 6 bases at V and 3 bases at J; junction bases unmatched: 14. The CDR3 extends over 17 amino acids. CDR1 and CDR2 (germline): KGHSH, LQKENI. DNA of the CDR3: TGTGCCAGCTCGCCGAGGGGAGGGGACAGGGCGGACACTGAAGCTTTCTTT. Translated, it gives CASSPRGGDRADTEAFF.

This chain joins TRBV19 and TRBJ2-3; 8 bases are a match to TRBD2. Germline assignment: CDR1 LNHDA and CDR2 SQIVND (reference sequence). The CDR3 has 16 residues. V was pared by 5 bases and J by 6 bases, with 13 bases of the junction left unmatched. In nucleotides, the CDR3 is TGTGCCAGTAGTTCCCCTAAAGCGGGAGCATTGGATACGCAGTATTTT. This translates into CASSSPKAGALDTQYF.

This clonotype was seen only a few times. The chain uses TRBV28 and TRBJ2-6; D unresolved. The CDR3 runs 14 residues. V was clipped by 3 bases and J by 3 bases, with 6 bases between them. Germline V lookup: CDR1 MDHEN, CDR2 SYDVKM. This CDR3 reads CASSFGYGANVLTF. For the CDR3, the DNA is TGTGCCAGCAGTTTCGGCTATGGGGCCAACGTCCTGACTTTC.

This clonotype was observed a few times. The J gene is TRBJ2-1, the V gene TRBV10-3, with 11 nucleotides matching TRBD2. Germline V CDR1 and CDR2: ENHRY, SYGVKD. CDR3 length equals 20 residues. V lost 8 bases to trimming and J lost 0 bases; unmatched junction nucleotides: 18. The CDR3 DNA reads TGTGCCATCGCCCTCACTAGCGGGAGTTCCAACTGGGGCTCCTACAATGAGCAGTTCTTC. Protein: CAIALTSGSSNWGSYNEQFF.

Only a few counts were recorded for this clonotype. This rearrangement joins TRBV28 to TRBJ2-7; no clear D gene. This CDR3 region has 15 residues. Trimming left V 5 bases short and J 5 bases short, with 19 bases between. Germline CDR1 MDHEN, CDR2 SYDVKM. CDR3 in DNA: TGTGCCAGCAGTACCATCCCGACGGGTAAGGACGAGCAGTACTTC. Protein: CASSTIPTGKDEQYF.

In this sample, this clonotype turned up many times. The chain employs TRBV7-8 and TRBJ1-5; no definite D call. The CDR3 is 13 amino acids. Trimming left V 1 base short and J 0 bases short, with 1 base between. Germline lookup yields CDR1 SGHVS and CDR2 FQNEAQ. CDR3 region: CASSLDSNQPQHF. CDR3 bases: TGTGCCAGCAGCTTAGATAGCAATCAGCCCCAGCATTTT. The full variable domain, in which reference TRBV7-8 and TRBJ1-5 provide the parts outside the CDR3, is GAGVSQSPRYKVAKRGQDVALRCDPISGHVSLFWYQQALGQGPEFLTYFQNEAQLDKSGLPSDRFFAERPEGSVSTLKIQRTQQEDSAVYLCASSLDSNQPQHFGDGTRLSIL.

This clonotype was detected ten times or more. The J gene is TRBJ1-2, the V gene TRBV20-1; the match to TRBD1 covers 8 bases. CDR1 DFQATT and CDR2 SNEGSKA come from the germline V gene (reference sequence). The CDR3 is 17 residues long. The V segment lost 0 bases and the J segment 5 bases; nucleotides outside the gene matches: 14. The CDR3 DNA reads TGCAGTGCTAGAGATGTAGCAGGACAGGGAAACCCTTATGGCTACACCTTC. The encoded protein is CSARDVAGQGNPYGYTF.

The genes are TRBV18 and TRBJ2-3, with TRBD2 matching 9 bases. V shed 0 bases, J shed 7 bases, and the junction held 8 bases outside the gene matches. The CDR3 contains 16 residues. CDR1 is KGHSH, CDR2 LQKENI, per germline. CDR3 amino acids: CASSPPRAGGPNTQYF. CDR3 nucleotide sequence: TGTGCCAGCTCACCACCTCGCGCGGGAGGGCCAAATACGCAGTATTTT.

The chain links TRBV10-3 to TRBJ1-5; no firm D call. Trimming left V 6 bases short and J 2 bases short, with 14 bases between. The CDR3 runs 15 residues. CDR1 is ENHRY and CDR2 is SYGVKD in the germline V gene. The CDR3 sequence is CAISDGGRGNQPQHF. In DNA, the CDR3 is TGTGCCATCAGCGATGGCGGACGGGGCAATCAGCCCCAGCATTTT.

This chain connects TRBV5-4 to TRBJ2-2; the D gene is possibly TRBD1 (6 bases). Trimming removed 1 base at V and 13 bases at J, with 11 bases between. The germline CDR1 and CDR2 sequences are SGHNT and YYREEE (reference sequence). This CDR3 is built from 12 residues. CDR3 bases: TGTGCCAGCAGCTTGACAGGGTCGTTGCTGTTTTTT. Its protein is CASSLTGSLLFF.

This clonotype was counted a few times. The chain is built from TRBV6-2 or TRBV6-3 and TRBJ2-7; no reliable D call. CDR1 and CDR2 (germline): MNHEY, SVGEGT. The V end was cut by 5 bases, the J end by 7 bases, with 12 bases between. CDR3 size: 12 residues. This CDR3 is CASSEGKWEQYF. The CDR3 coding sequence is TGTGCCAGCAGTGAAGGAAAGTGGGAGCAGTACTTC.

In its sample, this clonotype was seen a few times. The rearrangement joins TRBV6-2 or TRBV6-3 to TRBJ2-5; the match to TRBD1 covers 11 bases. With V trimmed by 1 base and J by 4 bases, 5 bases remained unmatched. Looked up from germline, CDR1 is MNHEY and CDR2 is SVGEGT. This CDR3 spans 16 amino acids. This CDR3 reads CASSYYGTGGGETQYF. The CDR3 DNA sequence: TGTGCCAGCAGTTACTACGGGACAGGGGGTGGAGAGACCCAGTACTTC.

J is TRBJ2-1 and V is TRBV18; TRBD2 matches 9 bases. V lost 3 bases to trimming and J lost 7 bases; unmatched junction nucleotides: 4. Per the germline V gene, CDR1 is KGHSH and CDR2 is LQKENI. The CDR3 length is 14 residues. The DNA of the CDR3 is TGTGCCAGCTCACCTAGCGGGAGTCTAAATGAGCAGTTCTTC. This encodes CASSPSGSLNEQFF.